The 21 T cell receptor beta chains below come from one sample, sequenced in a study of cytomegalovirus exposure and HLA in healthy donors. The PCR contained 60 Vbeta and 13 Jbeta primers. The repertoire was sequenced with immunoSEQ multiplex PCR; TCRdb's copy has only in-frame clones and lacks some. The profile shows some 76,000 clones, around two thirds of them singletons. What was sequenced was PBMCs. The receptors derive from a man in his 60s in good health and CMV-seropositive.

The V and J genes are TRBV6-6 and TRBJ1-2, with 8 bases matching TRBD1. This CDR3 is 13 amino acids long. J lost 4 bases, V lost 6 bases, and 4 bases had no gene match. Germline CDR1 reads MNHNY; CDR2 reads SVGAGI (reference sequence). The CDR3 bases are TGTGCCAGCAGCCTGGGGACAGGCTATGGCTACACCTTC. As protein: CASSLGTGYGYTF.

The J gene is TRBJ2-1, the V gene TRBV5-4; a possible D gene is TRBD2 (6 bases). CDR3 length: 15 residues. Germline V lookup: CDR1 SGHNT, CDR2 YYREEE (reference sequence). The V and J ends lost 0 bases and 1 base respectively, with 8 bases between them. The DNA for the CDR3 is TGTGCCAGCAGCTTGGTAGCGGTTTCCTACAATGAGCAGTTCTTC. It encodes CASSLVAVSYNEQFF. The variable domain in full, with the rest retrieved from reference TRBV5-4 and TRBJ2-1, is ETGVTQSPTHLIKTRGQQVTLRCSSQSGHNTVSWYQQALGQGPQFIFQYYREEENGRGNFPPRFSGLQFPNYSSELNVNALELDDSALYLCASSLVAVSYNEQFFGPGTRLTVL.

The chain is built from TRBV5-1 and TRBJ2-5, with TRBD1 matching 7 bases. CDR3 length: 15 amino acids. V lost 2 bases, J lost 2 bases, and 6 bases stayed unmatched. Per germline, CDR1 SGHRS and CDR2 YFSETQ. CDR3 DNA sequence: TGCGCCAGCAGCTTACAGGGGCGCAGACAAGAGACCCAGTACTTC. The encoded protein is CASSLQGRRQETQYF.

V usage is TRBV19 and J usage is TRBJ2-6; 9 nucleotides align to TRBD2. CDR3 length: 19 residues. V dropped 3 bases and J dropped 0; count of bases not matched to a gene: 9. The germline V gene encodes CDR1 LNHDA and CDR2 SQIVND (reference sequence). CDR3 coding DNA: TGTGCCAGTAGTATTGGTCCTAAGCGGGGGGCCTCTGGGGCCAACGTCCTGACTTTC. Translation: CASSIGPKRGASGANVLTF. Based on the CDR3 plus reference TRBV19 and TRBJ2-6, the full variable domain is DGGITQSPKYLFRKEGQNVTLSCEQNLNHDAMYWYRQDPGQGLRLIYYSQIVNDFQKGDIAEGYSVSREKKESFPLTVTSAQKNPTAFYLCASSIGPKRGASGANVLTFGAGSRLTVL.

Here the CDR3 DNA reads TGTGCCTGGAGCGGGGGGAGCGTTAAGAATGAGCAGTTCTTC. Amino acids: CAWSGGSVKNEQFF. This chain joins TRBV30 and TRBJ2-1, with 7 bases identical to TRBD2. The CDR3 is 14 amino acids. V was clipped by 3 bases and J by 7 bases; unmatched bases: 9. The germline V gene encodes CDR1 GTSNPN and CDR2 SVGIG (reference sequence).

Remarks on this clone: The sample has other DNA sequences that encode this CDR3 too. The V call is TRBV6-5, the J call TRBJ1-2; the D gene is possibly TRBD1 (5 bases). Trimming took 2 bases from V and 5 from J, leaving 9 bases between them. The CDR3 contains 13 residues. Per the germline V gene, CDR1 is MNHEY and CDR2 is SVGAGI. The CDR3 region is CASSYGGGYGYTF. As DNA, the CDR3 is TGTGCCAGCAGTTACGGGGGGGGGTATGGCTACACCTTC.

J is TRBJ2-5 and V is TRBV28; no definite D call. Between the trimmed V and J ends, which lost 6 bases and 5 bases, there was a span of 13 bases. In germline, CDR1 is MDHEN, CDR2 SYDVKM. The CDR3 is 13 amino acids. The CDR3 region is CASSYLPRETQYF. The CDR3 DNA reads as TGTGCCAGCAGCTATCTTCCCAGGGAGACCCAGTACTTC.

With respect to this clone: A junction end diverges from the germline sequence, so it may reflect a read error. This sequence joins TRBV7-9 and TRBJ1-2; 9 bases line up with TRBD1. Germline V CDR1 and CDR2: SEHNR, FQNEAQ (reference sequence). This CDR3 has 14 amino acids. The chain's CDR3 is CSSSLGQGGYGYTF. In DNA, the CDR3 is TGTTCCAGCAGCCTGGGACAGGGAGGCTATGGCTACACCTTC.

The chain employs TRBV28 and TRBJ2-3; 8 bases are a match to TRBD2. Trimming removed 2 bases from V and 11 bases from J; junction bases left unmatched: 9. Germline V gives CDR1 MDHEN, CDR2 SYDVKM. This CDR3 is 14 amino acids long. CDR3 loop: CASSLPAGVWEQYF. The CDR3 bases are TGTGCCAGCAGTTTACCAGCGGGAGTTTGGGAGCAGTATTTT.

Here the CDR3 DNA reads TGTGCCAGTAGTCCTACCCCGTTTGAAGCTTTCTTT. Translated: CASSPTPFEAFF. The chain carries TRBV19 and TRBJ1-1; D is uncertain. Germline CDR1 reads LNHDA; CDR2 reads SQIVND (reference sequence). There are 12 residues in the CDR3. V was clipped by 5 bases and J by 7 bases, with 11 bases between them. The variable domain in full, with the rest retrieved from reference TRBV19 and TRBJ1-1, is DGGITQSPKYLFRKEGQNVTLSCEQNLNHDAMYWYRQDPGQGLRLIYYSQIVNDFQKGDIAEGYSVSREKKESFPLTVTSAQKNPTAFYLCASSPTPFEAFFGQGTRLTVV.

This clone was recorded a few times. The genes are TRBV28 and TRBJ1-5; D ambiguous. Germline V gives CDR1 MDHEN, CDR2 SYDVKM. CDR3 size: 14 residues. V gave up 7 bases and J gave up 9 bases, with 19 bases separating them. The CDR3 coding sequence is TGTGCCAGCACCCCATTATCAGGATCGAGGCCCCAGCATTTT. It translates to CASTPLSGSRPQHF.

The V and J genes are TRBV28 and TRBJ1-4; 8 nucleotides align to TRBD1. Germline lookup yields CDR1 MDHEN and CDR2 SYDVKM. CDR3 length equals 16 residues. J was trimmed by 7 bases and V by 3 bases; bases with no gene match: 10. The CDR3 is CASSFIQGVGTEKLFF. The CDR3 nucleotides are TGTGCCAGCAGTTTTATACAGGGGGTAGGCACTGAAAAACTGTTTTTT.

The chain recombines TRBV5-1 with TRBJ2-7, with D perhaps matching TRBD1 (6 bases). The CDR3 sequence is 15 residues long. Per the germline V gene, CDR1 is SGHRS and CDR2 is YFSETQ. V lost 4 bases to trimming and J lost 0 bases, with 14 bases between them. The CDR3, as DNA: TGCGCCAGCAGCGGATTCGACAGGTACTCCTACGAGCAGTACTTC. This encodes CASSGFDRYSYEQYF.

The chain combines TRBV13 with TRBJ2-5, with 8 bases lining up with TRBD1. J gave up 5 bases and V 4 bases, and 6 bases lay outside the gene matches. The CDR3 covers 14 residues. Germline-derived CDR1 and CDR2 are PRHDT and FYEKMQ (reference sequence). The CDR3: CASSSGGAGETQYF. The CDR3 nucleotides are TGTGCCAGCAGCTCAGGGGGCGCTGGGGAGACCCAGTACTTC.

This clone was seen only a few times. This chain uses TRBV4-1 with TRBJ1-2, with a weak D call TRBD1 (6 bases). The V end lost 1 base, the J end lost 8 bases, and 14 bases lay between the germline ends. The V gene's germline CDR1 is MGHRA and CDR2 YSYEKL. This CDR3 is 14 amino acids long. The CDR3 here is CASSQVSGVQGYTF. CDR3 coding DNA: TGCGCCAGCAGCCAAGTATCAGGGGTTCAGGGCTACACCTTC.

V is TRBV6-1 and J is TRBJ2-5, with 8 bases aligning to TRBD1. The J segment lost 5 bases and the V segment lost 1 base, leaving 12 bases of the junction unmatched. The CDR3 runs 17 residues. Germline lookup yields CDR1 MNHNS and CDR2 SASEGT. The CDR3 spells CASSEEWTGLGRETQYF. CDR3 bases: TGTGCCAGCAGTGAAGAGTGGACAGGGTTAGGTAGGGAGACCCAGTACTTC.

V and J are TRBV30 and TRBJ2-5; 10 bases are shared with TRBD1. This CDR3 is built from 13 residues. Germline CDR1 and CDR2: GTSNPN and SVGIG (reference sequence). The J segment lost 2 bases and the V segment lost 3 bases, leaving 0 bases of the junction unmatched. Here the CDR3 DNA reads TGTGCCTGGAGGGACAGGGGGCAAGAGACCCAGTACTTC. It yields the protein CAWRDRGQETQYF.

This clone was seen more than once but under ten times. The V call is TRBV6-1, the J call TRBJ2-7, with D possibly matching TRBD1 (6 bases). This CDR3 is 13 amino acids long. Trimming removed 6 bases at V and 3 bases at J, with 12 bases between. CDR1 is MNHNS and CDR2 is SASEGT in the germline V gene. The CDR3 here is CASSVTGLYEQYF. CDR3 coding DNA: TGTGCCAGCAGCGTGACAGGTCTCTACGAGCAGTACTTC.

The rearrangement links TRBV9 to TRBJ2-5; 11 nucleotides agree with TRBD2. The V segment lost 6 bases and the J segment 3 bases; nucleotides outside the gene matches: 7. CDR1 and CDR2 from the germline V gene are SGDLS and YYNGEE. The CDR3 is made up of 15 amino acids. CDR3 in DNA: TGTGCCAGCACCACCGGGACTAGCGGAAAAGAGACCCAGTACTTC. Translating gives CASTTGTSGKETQYF. The complete variable domain, with remaining parts taken from reference TRBV9 and TRBJ2-5, reads DSGVTQTPKHLITATGQRVTLRCSPRSGDLSVYWYQQSLDQGLQFLIQYYNGEERAKGNILERFSAQQFPDLHSELNLSSLELGDSALYFCASTTGTSGKETQYFGPGTRLLVL.

The J gene is TRBJ2-5, the V gene TRBV5-1; 7 bases agree with TRBD1. This CDR3 is 14 amino acids long. Germline V gives CDR1 SGHRS, CDR2 YFSETQ. Trimming at V came to 4 bases and at J to 5 bases, leaving 8 bases not matched to a gene. The CDR3 loop is CASSTRTGGETQYF. In DNA form, the CDR3 reads TGCGCCAGCAGCACACGGACAGGCGGGGAGACCCAGTACTTC. The variable domain in full, completed from reference TRBV5-1 and TRBJ2-5, reads KAGVTQTPRYLIKTRGQQVTLSCSPISGHRSVSWYQQTPGQGLQFLFEYFSETQRNKGNFPGRFSGRQFSNSRSEMNVSTLELGDSALYLCASSTRTGGETQYFGPGTRLLVL.

J is TRBJ2-7 and V is TRBV19; 12 bases agree with TRBD1. V shed 5 bases and J 2 bases; nucleotides not matched to a gene: 4. The CDR3 covers 15 residues. Germline V gene data show CDR1 as LNHDA and CDR2 as SQIVND (reference sequence). Written as DNA, the CDR3 is TGTGCCAGTAGTCCCGGGACAGGGGGCGCCTACGAGCAGTACTTC. Amino acid sequence: CASSPGTGGAYEQYF.